The present entry profiles one T cell receptor (beta chain) with its context. The antigen remains undetermined. After removal of 8 bases from V and 4 bases from J, the junction contained 4 bases not matched to a gene. The CDR3 has 13 residues. Germline loops: CDR1 MDHEN, CDR2 SYDVKM. With 60 Vbeta and 13 Jbeta primers, the PCR was carried out. Using immunoSEQ multiplex PCR, the repertoire was profiled, and TCRdb retains in-frame clones only, with some absent. The sample includes approximately 150,000 clones, approximately 80% of them seen just once. The data were taken from a study of cytomegalovirus exposure and HLA in healthy donors. The study's findings and limits: It was likely that a cluster of highly shared sequence variants was a sequencing artifact. By a later analysis, the bulk of CMV-associated TCR beta chains appeared HLA-restricted. While the bulk of TCR sequences proved rare, some public TCRs turned up in many donors. Only CMV serostatus was available as immune exposure information.

Sequenced material: PBMCs. This clonotype was obtained from a man aged 25 to 40 in good health and CMV-seropositive. The rearrangement uses TRBV28 and TRBJ2-7; TRBD2 matches 11 bases. CDR3 protein: CASETSGEYEQYF. The CDR3 bases are TGTGCCAGCGAGACTAGCGGGGAATACGAGCAGTACTTC.